Sequencing of this T cell receptor beta chain was carried out in a study of cytomegalovirus exposure and HLA in healthy donors. Study-wide results and limits: In a later analysis, compared with equally common non-associated chains, HLA-associated beta chains were more expanded.

Regarding this clone: Its matching antigen is unknown.

Germline CDR1 SQVTM, CDR2 ANQGSEA. V lost 6 bases, J lost 1 base, and 11 bases stayed unmatched. The CDR3 is 16 residues long. The PCR was carried out with 60 Vbeta primers and 13 Jbeta primers. Here immunoSEQ multiplex PCR was the method, and the copy in TCRdb shows in-frame clones only, minus some. Among over 80,000 clones listed, 75% to 80% were seen once. The sample was PBMCs. The rearrangement joins TRBV29-1 to TRBJ2-5, with TRBD2 identical over 10 bases. The receptor was derived from a female donor in good health and CMV-seronegative. CDR3 nucleotide sequence: TGCAGCGTCGGAAGCCCAGCGGGGGGGATCCAAGAGACCCAGTACTTC. The encoded protein is CSVGSPAGGIQETQYF.